The present T cell receptor beta chain was sequenced within a study of T cell repertoires in cytomegalovirus infection. Study-wide background: Based on public TCR beta signatures, there were indications of CMV infection and of a matching HLA type.

Findings and caveats of the study: Adding up the frequency of public TCR beta families identified people who carried CMV plus the relevant HLA. Clonotype analysis showed dominance of the ex vivo response by HLA-C-restricted CMV-specific TCR beta clonotypes.

MiXCR was run by TCRdb on the reads, yielding one entry per CDR3 protein. The sample has approximately 70,000 distinct CDR3 sequences, approximately 22% seen once. The V segment lost 3 bases and the J segment 4 bases; nucleotides outside the gene matches: 3. There are 15 residues in the CDR3. Germline V gene lookup returns CDR1 LNHNV and CDR2 YYDKDF (reference sequence). On this clonotype itself: Its antigen is still unknown.

The sequenced material came from PBMCs, sequenced either directly or after in vitro stimulation (not recorded which). The J gene is TRBJ2-5, the V gene TRBV15, with 12 bases identical to TRBD2. The TCR was taken from a human donor in good health (CMV status not recorded). Some clones in this sample may be carry-over from other donors' samples. CDR3 nucleotide sequence: TGTGCCACCAGCAGGGAGACTAGCGGGAGAGAGACCCAGTACTTC. The encoded protein is CATSRETSGRETQYF.